The sequence of this TCR beta chain was determined in a study of T cell responses to AZD1222 COVID-19 vaccine. Sequencing was performed with immunoSEQ multiplex PCR; in TCRdb, only in-frame clones are kept and a portion is missing. The sample records roughly 120,000 clones, 80% to 90% being singletons. Regarding this clone: Its specificity is not known.

Study outcomes and limitations: There were mostly white British donors and more females than males, and clonal diversity was possibly underestimated. Targets within unmutated variant regions were reportedly found for nearly half of spike-specific TCRs.

The V end lost 5 bases, the J end lost 4 bases, and 12 bases lay between the germline ends. CDR1 and CDR2 (germline): KGHSH, LQKENI. The CDR3 contains 13 residues. The genes are TRBV18 and TRBJ2-7; a possible D gene is TRBD1 (6 bases). The sample in question was peripheral blood, obtained on day 0 of MenACWY control vaccination. The sequence was collected from an adult in good health. The DNA of the CDR3 is TGTGCCAGCTCAGCCCTTGACAGGTACGAGCAGTACTTC. Translating it yields CASSALDRYEQYF.